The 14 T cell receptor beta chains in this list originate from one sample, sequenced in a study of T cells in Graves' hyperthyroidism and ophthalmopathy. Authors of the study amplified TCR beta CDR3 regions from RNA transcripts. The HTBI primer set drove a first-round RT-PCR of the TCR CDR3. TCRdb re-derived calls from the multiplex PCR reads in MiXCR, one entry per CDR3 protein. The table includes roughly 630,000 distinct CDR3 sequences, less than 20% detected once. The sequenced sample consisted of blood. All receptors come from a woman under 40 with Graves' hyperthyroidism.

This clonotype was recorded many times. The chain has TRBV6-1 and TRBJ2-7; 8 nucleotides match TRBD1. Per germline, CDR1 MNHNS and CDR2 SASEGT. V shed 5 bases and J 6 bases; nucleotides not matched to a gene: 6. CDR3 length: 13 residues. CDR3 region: CASSRTGFFEQYF. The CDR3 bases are TGTGCCAGCAGTCGGACAGGGTTTTTCGAGCAGTACTTC.

CDR3 nucleotide sequence: TGCGCCAGCAGCCAAGATTTCGAGGGCTCCTACGAGCAGTACTTC. Its protein product is CASSQDFEGSYEQYF. V usage is TRBV4-3 and J usage is TRBJ2-7, with D possibly TRBD2 on 5 matching bases. The CDR3 extends over 15 amino acids. The germline V and J ends were trimmed by 0 bases and 0 bases, with 9 bases remaining between them. CDR1 is LGHNA, CDR2 YSLEER, per germline.

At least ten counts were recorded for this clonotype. For the CDR3, the DNA is TGTGCCAGCGCACCTACCGCCCCCTACGAGCAGTACTTC. Protein product: CASAPTAPYEQYF. This chain links TRBV27 with TRBJ2-7; no definite D call. Trimming cost V 8 bases and J 2 bases, with 13 bases left between them. CDR1 is MNHEY and CDR2 is SMNVEV in the germline V gene (reference sequence). CDR3 length: 13 residues.

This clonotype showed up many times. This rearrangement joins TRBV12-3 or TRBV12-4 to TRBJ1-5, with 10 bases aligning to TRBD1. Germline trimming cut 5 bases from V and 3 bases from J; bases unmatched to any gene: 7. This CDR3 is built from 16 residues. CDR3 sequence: CASSPRQGATNQPQHF. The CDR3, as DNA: TGTGCCAGCAGTCCTCGACAGGGGGCGACCAATCAGCCCCAGCATTTT.

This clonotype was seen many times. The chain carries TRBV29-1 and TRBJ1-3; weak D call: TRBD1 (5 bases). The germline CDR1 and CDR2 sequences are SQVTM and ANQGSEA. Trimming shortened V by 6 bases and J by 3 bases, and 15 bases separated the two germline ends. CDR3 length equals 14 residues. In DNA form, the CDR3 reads TGCAGCGTCGTACCTCAAGGGGATGGAAACACCATATATTTT. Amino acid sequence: CSVVPQGDGNTIYF.

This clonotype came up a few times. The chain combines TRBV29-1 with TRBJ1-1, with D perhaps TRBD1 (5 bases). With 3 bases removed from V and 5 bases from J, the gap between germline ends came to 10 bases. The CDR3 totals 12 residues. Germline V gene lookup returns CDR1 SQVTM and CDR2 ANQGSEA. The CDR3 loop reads CSVEGRVTEAFF. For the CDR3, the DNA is TGCAGCGTTGAGGGCAGGGTTACTGAAGCTTTCTTT.

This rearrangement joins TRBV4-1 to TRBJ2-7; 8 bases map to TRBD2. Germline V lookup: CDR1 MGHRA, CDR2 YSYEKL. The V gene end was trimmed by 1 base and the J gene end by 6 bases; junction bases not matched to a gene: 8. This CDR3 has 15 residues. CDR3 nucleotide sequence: TGCGCCAGCAGCCAAGTTGGGACTAGACTGAGCGAGCAGTACTTC. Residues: CASSQVGTRLSEQYF.

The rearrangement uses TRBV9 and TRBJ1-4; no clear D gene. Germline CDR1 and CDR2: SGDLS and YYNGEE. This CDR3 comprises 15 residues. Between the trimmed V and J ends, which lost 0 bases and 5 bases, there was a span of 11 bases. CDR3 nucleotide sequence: TGTGCCAGCAGCGTAGCGGCCGGGATCAATGAAAAACTGTTTTTT. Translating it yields CASSVAAGINEKLFF.

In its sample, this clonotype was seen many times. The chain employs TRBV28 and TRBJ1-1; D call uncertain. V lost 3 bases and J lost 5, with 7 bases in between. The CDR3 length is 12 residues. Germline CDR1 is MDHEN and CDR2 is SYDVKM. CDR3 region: CASSFRPTEAFF. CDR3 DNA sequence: TGTGCCAGCAGTTTTCGGCCTACTGAAGCTTTCTTT. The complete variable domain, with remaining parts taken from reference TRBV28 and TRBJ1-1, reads DVKVTQSSRYLVKRTGEKVFLECVQDMDHENMFWYRQDPGLGLRLIYFSYDVKMKEKGDIPEGYSVSREKKERFSLILESASTNQTSMYLCASSFRPTEAFFGQGTRLTVV.

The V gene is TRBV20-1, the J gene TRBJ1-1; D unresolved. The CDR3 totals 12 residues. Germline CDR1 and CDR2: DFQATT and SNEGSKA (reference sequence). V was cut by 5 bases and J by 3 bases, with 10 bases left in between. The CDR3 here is CSAEDDDTEAFF. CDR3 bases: TGCAGTGCTGAGGACGACGACACTGAAGCTTTCTTT.

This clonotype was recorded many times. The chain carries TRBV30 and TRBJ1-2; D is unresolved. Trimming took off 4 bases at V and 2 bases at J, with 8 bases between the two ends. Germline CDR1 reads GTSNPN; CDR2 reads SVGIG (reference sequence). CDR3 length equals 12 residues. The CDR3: CAWNWGNYGYTF. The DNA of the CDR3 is TGTGCCTGGAATTGGGGAAACTATGGCTACACCTTC.

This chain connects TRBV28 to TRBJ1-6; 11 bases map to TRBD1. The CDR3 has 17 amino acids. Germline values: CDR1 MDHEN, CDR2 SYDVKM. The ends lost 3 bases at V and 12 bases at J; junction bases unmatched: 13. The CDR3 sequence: CASSFLPIGTGGGPLHF. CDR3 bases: TGTGCCAGCAGTTTCCTCCCAATCGGGACAGGGGGGGGACCCCTCCACTTT.

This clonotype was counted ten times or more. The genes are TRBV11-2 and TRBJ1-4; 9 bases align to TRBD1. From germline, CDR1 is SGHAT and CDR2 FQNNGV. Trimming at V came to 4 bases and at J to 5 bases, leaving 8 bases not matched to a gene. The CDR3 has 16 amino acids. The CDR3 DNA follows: TGTGCCAGCAGCTCACTGAGGGGGACAGGGAATGAAAAACTGTTTTTT. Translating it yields CASSSLRGTGNEKLFF.

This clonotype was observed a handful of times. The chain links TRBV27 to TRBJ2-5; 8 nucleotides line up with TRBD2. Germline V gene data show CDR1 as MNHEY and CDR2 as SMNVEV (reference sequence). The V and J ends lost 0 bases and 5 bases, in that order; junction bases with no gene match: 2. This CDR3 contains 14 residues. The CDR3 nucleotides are TGTGCCAGCAGTTTATCGCCGGGGGGGGAGACCCAGTACTTC. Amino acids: CASSLSPGGETQYF.